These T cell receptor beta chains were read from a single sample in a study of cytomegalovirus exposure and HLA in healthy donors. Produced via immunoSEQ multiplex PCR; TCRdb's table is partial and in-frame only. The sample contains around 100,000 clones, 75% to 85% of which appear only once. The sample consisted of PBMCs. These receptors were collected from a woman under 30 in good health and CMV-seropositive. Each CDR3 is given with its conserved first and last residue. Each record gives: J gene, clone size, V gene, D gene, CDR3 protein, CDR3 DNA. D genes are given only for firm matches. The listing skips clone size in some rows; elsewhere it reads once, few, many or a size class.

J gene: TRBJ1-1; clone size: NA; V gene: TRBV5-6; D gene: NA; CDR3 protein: CASSLPGDTEAFF; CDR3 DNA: TGTGCCAGCAGCCTACCGGGAGACACTGAAGCTTTCTTT
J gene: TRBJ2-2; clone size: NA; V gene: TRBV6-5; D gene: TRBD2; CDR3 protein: CASRKLAGSTGELFF; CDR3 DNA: TGTGCCAGCAGAAAGCTAGCGGGCAGCACCGGGGAGCTGTTTTTT
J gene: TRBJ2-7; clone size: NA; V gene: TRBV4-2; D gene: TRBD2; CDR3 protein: CASSQDPGREADEQYF; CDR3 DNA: TGTGCCAGCAGCCAAGATCCTGGGCGGGAGGCGGACGAGCAGTACTTC
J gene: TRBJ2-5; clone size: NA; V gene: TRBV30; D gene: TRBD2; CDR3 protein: CALGASGRGETQYF; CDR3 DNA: TGTGCCTTGGGGGCCAGCGGGAGGGGGGAGACCCAGTACTTC
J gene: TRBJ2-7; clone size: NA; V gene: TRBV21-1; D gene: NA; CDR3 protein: CASNPREVSYEQYF; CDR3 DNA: TGTGCCAGCAACCCCAGGGAGGTAAGCTACGAGCAGTACTTC
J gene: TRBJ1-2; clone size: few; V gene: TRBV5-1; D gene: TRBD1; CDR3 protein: CASSLRGSAGGSGYGYTF; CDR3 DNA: TGCGCCAGCAGCTTGCGGGGGTCGGCAGGGGGCTCTGGCTATGGCTACACCTTC
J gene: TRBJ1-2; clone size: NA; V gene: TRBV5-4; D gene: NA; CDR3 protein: CASSFRGGGYTF; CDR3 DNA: TGTGCCAGCAGCTTCCGGGGTGGAGGCTACACCTTC
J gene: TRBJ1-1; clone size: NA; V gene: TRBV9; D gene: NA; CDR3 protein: CASSTQVGITNTEAFF; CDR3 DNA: TGTGCCAGCAGCACCCAGGTCGGGATCACGAACACTGAAGCTTTCTTT
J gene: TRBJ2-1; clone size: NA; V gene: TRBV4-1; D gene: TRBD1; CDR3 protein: CASSQAPTGGRGEQFF; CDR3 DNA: TGCGCCAGCAGCCAAGCCCCGACAGGGGGTCGCGGTGAGCAGTTCTTC
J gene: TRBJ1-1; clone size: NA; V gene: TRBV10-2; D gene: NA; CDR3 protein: CASSLGADTEAFF; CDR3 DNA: TGCGCCAGCAGTTTGGGGGCCGACACTGAAGCTTTCTTT
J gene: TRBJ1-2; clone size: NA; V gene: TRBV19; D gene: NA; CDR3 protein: CASSQTNYGYTF; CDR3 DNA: TGTGCCAGTAGCCAGACTAACTATGGCTACACCTTC
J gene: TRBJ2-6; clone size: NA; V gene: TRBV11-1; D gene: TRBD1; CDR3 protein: CASSLQGAFTGANVLTF; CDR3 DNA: TGTGCCAGCAGCTTACAGGGGGCGTTTACTGGGGCCAACGTCCTGACTTTC
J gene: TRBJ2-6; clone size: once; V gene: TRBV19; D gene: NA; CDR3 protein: CASSIARHTSSGANVLTF; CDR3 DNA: TGTGCCAGTAGTATAGCCAGGCACACTAGCTCTGGGGCCAACGTCCTGACTTTC
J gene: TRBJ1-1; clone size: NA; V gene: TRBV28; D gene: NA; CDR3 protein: CASSLTHGEAFF; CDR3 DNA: TGTGCCAGCAGTTTAACTCATGGTGAAGCTTTCTTT
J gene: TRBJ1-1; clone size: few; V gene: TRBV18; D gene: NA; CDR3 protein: CASSPRDREAFF; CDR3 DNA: TGTGCCAGCTCACCACGTGACAGGGAAGCTTTCTTT
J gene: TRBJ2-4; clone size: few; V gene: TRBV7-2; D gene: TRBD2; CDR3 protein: CASSLGLAENIQYF; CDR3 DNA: TGTGCCAGCAGCCTGGGACTAGCGGAAAACATTCAGTACTTC
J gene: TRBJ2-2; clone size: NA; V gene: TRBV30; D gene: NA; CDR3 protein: CAWSVRGAGELFF; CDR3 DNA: TGTGCCTGGAGTGTACGGGGAGCCGGGGAGCTGTTTTTT
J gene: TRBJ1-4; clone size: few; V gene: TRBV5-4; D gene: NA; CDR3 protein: CASSRYQTGVNEKLFF; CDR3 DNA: TGTGCCAGCAGCCGATACCAGACAGGCGTTAATGAAAAACTGTTTTTT
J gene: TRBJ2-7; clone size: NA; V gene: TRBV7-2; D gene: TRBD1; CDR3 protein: CASSAQTGGYEQYF; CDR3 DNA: TGTGCCAGCAGCGCCCAGACAGGGGGCTACGAGCAGTACTTC
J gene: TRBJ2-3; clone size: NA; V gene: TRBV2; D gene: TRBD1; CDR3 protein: CASRKGQGNTDTQYF; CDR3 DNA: TGTGCCAGCAGAAAGGGACAGGGTAATACAGATACGCAGTATTTT
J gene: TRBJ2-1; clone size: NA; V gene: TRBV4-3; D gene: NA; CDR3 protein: CASSQDYDRPAYNEQFF; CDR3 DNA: TGCGCCAGCAGCCAAGATTACGACAGGCCCGCGTACAATGAGCAGTTCTTC
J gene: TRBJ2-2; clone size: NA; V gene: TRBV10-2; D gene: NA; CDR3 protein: CASTVSRVPGELFF; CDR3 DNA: TGCGCCAGCACCGTATCGCGAGTGCCCGGGGAGCTGTTTTTT
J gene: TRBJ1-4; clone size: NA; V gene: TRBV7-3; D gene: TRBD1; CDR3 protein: CASSPKVPSWQGADWRQEKLFF; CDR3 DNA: TGTGCCAGCAGCCCAAAGGTCCCGTCGTGGCAGGGGGCGGATTGGAGGCAGGAAAAACTGTTTTTT
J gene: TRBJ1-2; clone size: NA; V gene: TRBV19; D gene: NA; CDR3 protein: CASSIPPGTSGYTF; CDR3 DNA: TGTGCCAGTAGTATCCCCCCAGGGACTTCTGGCTACACCTTC
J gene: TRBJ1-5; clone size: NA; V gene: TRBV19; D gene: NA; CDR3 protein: CASSIVREYNQPQHF; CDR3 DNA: TGTGCCAGTAGTATAGTCCGGGAATACAATCAGCCCCAGCATTTT
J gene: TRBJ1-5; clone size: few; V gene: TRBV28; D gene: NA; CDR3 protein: CASSRGFGNQPQHF; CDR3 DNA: TGTGCCAGCAGTAGGGGTTTTGGCAATCAGCCCCAGCATTTT
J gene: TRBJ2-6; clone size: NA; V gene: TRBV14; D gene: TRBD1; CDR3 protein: CASSQRGRGRRSGANVLTF; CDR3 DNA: TGTGCCAGCAGCCAAAGAGGCAGGGGGCGCAGGTCTGGGGCCAACGTCCTGACTTTC
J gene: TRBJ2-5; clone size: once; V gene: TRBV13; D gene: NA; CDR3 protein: CASSFPTDGAEETQYF; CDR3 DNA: TGTGCCAGCAGCTTCCCGACAGACGGAGCAGAAGAGACCCAGTACTTC
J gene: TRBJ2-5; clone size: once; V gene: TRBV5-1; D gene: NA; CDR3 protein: CASSLNPSLGETQYF; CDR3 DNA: TGCGCCAGCAGCTTGAATCCCTCTCTCGGAGAGACCCAGTACTTC
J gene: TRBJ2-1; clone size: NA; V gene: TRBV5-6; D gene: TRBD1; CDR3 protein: CASSRPGGVSNEQFF; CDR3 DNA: TGTGCCAGCAGCCGGCCAGGGGGAGTCAGCAATGAGCAGTTCTTC
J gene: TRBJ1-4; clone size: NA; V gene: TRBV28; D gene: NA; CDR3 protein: CASSSPGEKLFF; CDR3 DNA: TGTGCCAGCAGTTCTCCGGGAGAAAAACTGTTTTTT
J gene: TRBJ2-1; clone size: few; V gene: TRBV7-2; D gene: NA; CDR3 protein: CASSLSAYNEQFF; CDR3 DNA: TGTGCCAGCAGCTTGTCAGCCTACAATGAGCAGTTCTTC
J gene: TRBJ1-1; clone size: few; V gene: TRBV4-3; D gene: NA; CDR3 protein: CASSQPDGNKNTEAFF; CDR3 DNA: TGCGCCAGCAGCCAACCTGACGGGAATAAGAACACTGAAGCTTTCTTT
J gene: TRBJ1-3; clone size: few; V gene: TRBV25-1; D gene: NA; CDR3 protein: CASSGQGFGNTIYF; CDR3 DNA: TGTGCCAGCAGTGGGCAGGGGTTCGGAAACACCATATATTTT